The present TCR beta chain was sequenced within a study of PD-1 blockade in classical Hodgkin lymphoma. Trimming cost V 6 bases and J 3 bases; bases outside gene matches: 7. CDR3 length: 14 residues. CDR1 and CDR2 from the germline V gene are LNHDA and SQIVND (reference sequence). This clone has more than one count but fewer than ten. With no exception, relapse followed autologous stem cell transplantation in all patients, and brentuximab vedotin exposure varied. Sequenced by immunoSEQ multiplex PCR; TCRdb stores in-frame clones only, minus some. The sample shows roughly 8,000 clones, 80% to 90% of them seen only once.

This TCR was recovered from a human donor with classical Hodgkin lymphoma. V and J are TRBV19 and TRBJ2-7, with 8 bases lining up with TRBD2. This specimen consisted of peripheral blood mononuclear cells (PBMCs), obtained at baseline. CDR3 coding DNA: TGTGCCAGTAGCCTAGCGGGTAGGGACTACGAGCAGTACTTC. It yields the protein CASSLAGRDYEQYF.